What follows is one TCR beta chain and its context. The germline CDR1 and CDR2 sequences are MNHEY and SMNVEV (reference sequence). The CDR3 is 13 amino acids. Only in-frame clones appear in the TCRdb table, and some are missing; sequencing was by immunoSEQ multiplex PCR. The table lists 150,000 or so clones, over 80% of them singletons. The sample comes from a study of blood T cell repertoires in COVID-19. Overall study: T cells, B-cell-depleted T cells, or PBMCs supplied cDNA or gDNA.

The TCR comes from a man older than 75 with acute or convalescent COVID-19. Material: peripheral blood. The chain is built from TRBV27 and TRBJ1-1; tentatively, D is TRBD1 (5 bases). As DNA, the CDR3 is TGTGTCTCCCGGTACAAGGGGTATACTGAAGCTTTCTTT. Amino acids: CVSRYKGYTEAFF.